One and the same sample provided the 23 T cell receptor beta chains below, sequenced in a study of cytomegalovirus exposure and HLA in healthy donors. Vbeta (60) and Jbeta (13) primers were used in the PCR. Clones were read by immunoSEQ multiplex PCR, and TCRdb kept only the in-frame ones, dropping some. The sample carries more than 70,000 clones, about two thirds recorded once. Sample: PBMCs. Receptors originate from a man between 35 and 55 years old in good health and CMV-seropositive.

This clone showed up just once. The V gene is TRBV27, the J gene TRBJ1-2; 7 nucleotides line up with TRBD1. CDR1 and CDR2 from the germline V gene are MNHEY and SMNVEV (reference sequence). Trimming removed 4 bases from V and 8 bases from J; junction bases left unmatched: 10. The CDR3 sequence is 14 residues long. The CDR3 DNA follows: TGTGCCAGCAGTTCCGGGGACAGACCAGGCGGCTACACCTTC. Protein product: CASSSGDRPGGYTF.

This sequence joins TRBV5-1 and TRBJ2-7, with D perhaps matching TRBD1 (6 bases). The CDR3 runs 14 residues. CDR1 and CDR2 (germline): SGHRS, YFSETQ. V shed 4 bases and J shed 3 bases, with 14 bases lying between them. The CDR3 sequence is CASSPRTDLYEQYF. As DNA, the CDR3 is TGCGCCAGCAGCCCGCGGACAGATCTCTACGAGCAGTACTTC.

The chain links TRBV7-3 to TRBJ2-1, with D maybe TRBD2 (5 bases). This CDR3 has 13 amino acids. Trimming shortened V by 1 base and J by 6 bases, and 7 bases separated the two germline ends. CDR1 is SGHTA and CDR2 is FQGTGA in the germline V gene. The CDR3 nucleotides are TGTGCCAGCAGCTTAAGTAGCGTCAATGAGCAGTTCTTC. Protein: CASSLSSVNEQFF.

The V call is TRBV5-4, the J call TRBJ1-1; 7 bases map to TRBD1. This CDR3 contains 15 residues. Germline V gene sequence: CDR1 SGHNT, CDR2 YYREEE (reference sequence). The J segment lost 4 bases and the V segment lost 0 bases, leaving 6 bases of the junction unmatched. DNA for the CDR3: TGTGCCAGCAGCTTGGATTCAGGGGGTGGCACTGAAGCTTTCTTT. It yields the protein CASSLDSGGGTEAFF.

The chain is built from TRBV2 and TRBJ1-1, with unresolved D. Germline CDR1 reads SNHLY; CDR2 reads FYNNEI. The CDR3 loop spans 11 amino acids. Deletions cut 4 bases from V and 10 bases from J, with 10 bases between. The CDR3 region has the DNA TGTGCCAGCAGTGTGGAGATTGGAGCTTTCTTT. Residues: CASSVEIGAFF.

This chain joins TRBV2 and TRBJ2-7, with a possible D match to TRBD2 (6 bases). This CDR3 region has 14 residues. The ends were cut back, 3 bases at V and 0 bases at J, with 9 bases in the middle. Germline V gene sequence: CDR1 SNHLY, CDR2 FYNNEI. DNA of the CDR3: TGTGCCAGCAGTGAGGTCGGGGGCTCCTACGAGCAGTACTTC. Translated: CASSEVGGSYEQYF.

This chain connects TRBV5-5 to TRBJ2-5, with no clear D. CDR1 and CDR2 from the germline V gene are SGHKS and YYEKEE (reference sequence). There are 13 residues in the CDR3. Trimming stripped 0 bases from V and 2 bases from J, with 5 bases between. CDR3 loop: CASSLALQETQYF. DNA of the CDR3: TGTGCCAGCAGCTTGGCACTACAAGAGACCCAGTACTTC.

The table lists this clone with a few counts. V is TRBV7-9 and J is TRBJ1-4, with TRBD1 identical over 9 bases. In germline, CDR1 is SEHNR, CDR2 FQNEAQ (reference sequence). The CDR3 runs 19 residues. The V segment lost 2 bases and the J segment 3 bases; nucleotides outside the gene matches: 13. CDR3 coding DNA: TGTGCCAGCAGCTTAAGTCCCGGGACAGGGATAGGGGCTAATGAAAAACTGTTTTTT. Protein: CASSLSPGTGIGANEKLFF.

This chain links TRBV6-4 with TRBJ2-2; a weak D match, TRBD1 (5 bases). The length of the CDR3 is 18 residues. The ends were cut back, 0 bases at V and 3 bases at J, with 17 bases in the middle. Germline CDR1 and CDR2: MRHNA and SNTAGT. CDR3: CASSDSIPDTYYTGELFF. The CDR3 DNA reads TGTGCCAGCAGTGACTCGATCCCGGACACATACTACACCGGGGAGCTGTTTTTT.

Here the CDR3 DNA reads TGTGCCAGTATACGGGGGGCCCCAGATACGCAGTATTTT. It yields the protein CASIRGAPDTQYF. This chain links TRBV30 with TRBJ2-3, with D perhaps matching TRBD2 (7 bases). With 8 bases removed from V and 4 bases from J, the gap between germline ends came to 16 bases. This CDR3 is 13 amino acids long. The germline gives CDR1 GTSNPN, CDR2 SVGIG (reference sequence).

The rearrangement uses TRBV6-4 and TRBJ1-1, with 8 bases aligning to TRBD1. This CDR3 region has 14 residues. Germline V gives CDR1 MRHNA, CDR2 SNTAGT. Trimming removed 5 bases from V and 1 base from J; junction bases left unmatched: 3. This chain's CDR3 is CASSPGQENTEAFF. In DNA, the CDR3 is TGTGCCAGCAGTCCGGGACAGGAGAACACTGAAGCTTTCTTT.

The J gene is TRBJ1-2, the V gene TRBV7-2; D perhaps matches TRBD1 (5 bases). Germline V gives CDR1 SGHTA, CDR2 FQGNSA. The V end was cut by 7 bases, the J end by 6 bases, with 21 bases between. The CDR3 contains 15 residues. The CDR3 nucleotides are TGTGCCAGCACCCCGACGGTCGACGCGGGACATGGCTACACCTTC. Translated: CASTPTVDAGHGYTF.

The chain carries TRBV2 and TRBJ1-2; 10 nucleotides line up with TRBD1. The CDR3 length is 13 residues. V dropped 6 bases and J dropped 8; count of bases not matched to a gene: 6. Looked up from germline, CDR1 is SNHLY and CDR2 is FYNNEI. CDR3 region: CASSPDRGQGYTF. The DNA for the CDR3 is TGTGCCAGCAGCCCCGACAGGGGGCAAGGCTACACCTTC.

The J gene is TRBJ2-3, the V gene TRBV5-6; D perhaps matches TRBD2 (6 bases). This CDR3 is 14 amino acids long. The germline gives CDR1 SGHDT, CDR2 YYEEEE. V gave up 2 bases and J gave up 7 bases, with 14 bases separating them. The CDR3 nucleotides read TGTGCCAGCAGCTTTGGGAGACTAGAAAATACGCAGTATTTT. It encodes CASSFGRLENTQYF.

The chain has TRBV27 and TRBJ1-1; 7 nucleotides match TRBD1. The CDR3 loop spans 14 amino acids. Trimming at V came to 3 bases and at J to 1 base, leaving 2 bases not matched to a gene. Germline V gene sequence: CDR1 MNHEY, CDR2 SMNVEV (reference sequence). The CDR3 DNA is TGTGCCAGCAGTTTGAACAGGGGGAACACTGAAGCTTTCTTT. Amino acid sequence: CASSLNRGNTEAFF.

The chain joins TRBV6-5 to TRBJ2-5, with a possible D match to TRBD1 (7 bases). Germline V lookup: CDR1 MNHEY, CDR2 SVGAGI. The V end lost 5 bases, the J end lost 8 bases, and 15 bases lay between the germline ends. This CDR3 contains 13 residues. CDR3: CASSRVRGDTQYF. CDR3 in DNA: TGTGCCAGCAGTCGGGTCAGGGGGGACACCCAGTACTTC.

The V gene is TRBV9, the J gene TRBJ2-3; TRBD1 matches 7 bases. The ends lost 0 bases at V and 2 bases at J; junction bases unmatched: 3. This CDR3 region has 15 residues. Germline CDR1 SGDLS, CDR2 YYNGEE. In DNA, the CDR3 is TGTGCCAGCAGCGTAGTAGGACAGGACACAGATACGCAGTATTTT. As protein: CASSVVGQDTDTQYF.

The chain is built from TRBV7-2 and TRBJ2-5; D is ambiguous. Per germline, CDR1 SGHTA and CDR2 FQGNSA. The CDR3 totals 14 residues. The germline V and J ends were trimmed by 1 base and 3 bases, with 9 bases remaining between them. In DNA, the CDR3 is TGTGCCAGCAGCTTAGACCACAGAAAAGAGACCCAGTACTTC. It specifies CASSLDHRKETQYF. Looking up the rest from reference TRBV7-2 and TRBJ2-5 gives the full variable domain: GAGVSQSPSNKVTEKGKDVELRCDPISGHTALYWYRQSLGQGLEFLIYFQGNSAPDKSGLPSDRFSAERTGGSVSTLTIQRTQQEDSAVYLCASSLDHRKETQYFGPGTRLLVL.

The chain recombines TRBV14 with TRBJ1-1; TRBD1 agrees at 7 bases. Germline CDR1 is SGHDN and CDR2 is FVKESK. There are 16 residues in the CDR3. The ends lost 4 bases at V and 0 bases at J; junction bases unmatched: 8. The CDR3 sequence is CASSRQGGPLNTEAFF. In nucleotides, the CDR3 is TGTGCCAGCAGCCGACAGGGAGGCCCCTTGAACACTGAAGCTTTCTTT.

This clone was seen a handful of times. The V and J genes are TRBV28 and TRBJ1-4; TRBD1 might be the D (5 bases). Trimming left V 2 bases short and J 8 bases short, with 12 bases between. The germline V gene has CDR1 MDHEN and CDR2 SYDVKM. The CDR3 has 14 residues. DNA for the CDR3: TGTGCCAGCAGTTTAATAGGGGAGGGGGAAAAACTGTTTTTT. This encodes CASSLIGEGEKLFF.

The chain joins TRBV4-3 to TRBJ2-7, with 7 bases identical to TRBD2. V gave up 0 bases and J gave up 0 bases; unmatched junction bases: 2. CDR3 size: 15 residues. CDR1 and CDR2 from the germline V gene are LGHNA and YSLEER. The CDR3 spells CASSQEGGSSYEQYF. The CDR3 DNA is TGCGCCAGCAGCCAAGAGGGGGGGTCCTCCTACGAGCAGTACTTC.

The rearrangement links TRBV6-5 to TRBJ2-1; a weak D match, TRBD1 (6 bases). Germline V gives CDR1 MNHEY, CDR2 SVGAGI. This CDR3 comprises 14 residues. The V end was cut by 4 bases, the J end by 3 bases, with 10 bases between. The CDR3 is CASSLDRFYNEQFF. The DNA of the CDR3 is TGTGCCAGCAGTTTGGACAGATTCTACAATGAGCAGTTCTTC.

This chain links TRBV6-5 with TRBJ1-5; D is unresolved. Germline loops: CDR1 MNHEY, CDR2 SVGAGI. V was shortened by 6 bases and J by 0 bases, with 12 bases between the two germline ends. The CDR3 length is 15 residues. The CDR3 spells CASSPDGDSNQPQHF. CDR3 bases: TGTGCCAGCAGCCCCGACGGAGATAGCAATCAGCCCCAGCATTTT.